This T cell receptor beta chain was observed in a study of control samples from healthy donors and cancer patients. Some clones are missing from TCRdb's copy, which holds only in-frame ones; the method was immunoSEQ multiplex PCR. The sample shows fewer than 85,000 clones, approximately 92% of them seen only once. This receptor was identified in an older woman in good health. Sequencing input: blood.

This CDR3 is CASSAGSPTYNEQFF. CDR3 coding DNA: TGTGCCAGCAGCGCAGGTAGCCCGACCTACAATGAGCAGTTCTTC. The rearrangement links TRBV9 to TRBJ2-1, with D unresolved. CDR3 length: 15 amino acids. Trimming took 3 bases from V and 2 from J, leaving 12 bases between them. The germline gives CDR1 SGDLS, CDR2 YYNGEE. Full variable domain (outside the CDR3, taken from reference TRBV9 and TRBJ2-1): DSGVTQTPKHLITATGQRVTLRCSPRSGDLSVYWYQQSLDQGLQFLIQYYNGEERAKGNILERFSAQQFPDLHSELNLSSLELGDSALYFCASSAGSPTYNEQFFGPGTRLTVL.